This T cell receptor (beta chain) was captured in a study of T-cell memory formation after mild COVID-19. Study overall: TCR clusters were largely donor specific. Study-wide results and caveats: Largely, contracting CD4+ clones fell within CM and EM, and contracting CD8+ clones within EMRA.

This clonotype was detected only a few times. What it recognizes is unknown. Germline CDR1 MNHEY, CDR2 SMNVEV (reference sequence). The CDR3 runs to 15 residues. Trimming took off 3 bases at V and 0 bases at J, with 10 bases between the two ends. The authors produced TCR alpha and TCR beta cDNA libraries with sample barcodes and UMIs by 5'RACE using constant-segment primers. TCRdb independently ran MiXCR on the 5' RACE reads; one entry per CDR3 protein. The sample shows fewer than 450,000 distinct CDR3 sequences, 20% to 25% of them seen only once. The origin of this receptor is an adult woman who had mild COVID-19 (a few samples of this study predate the infection). Cell type and time point are not known. The specimen was PBMCs or a T cell subset sorted from them (not recorded which). The chain links TRBV27 to TRBJ2-3; possible D gene TRBD1, 5 bases. CDR3 sequence (DNA): TGTGCCAGCAGTTTGGGGCTTTTAAGCACAGATACGCAGTATTTT. It is translated as CASSLGLLSTDTQYF.